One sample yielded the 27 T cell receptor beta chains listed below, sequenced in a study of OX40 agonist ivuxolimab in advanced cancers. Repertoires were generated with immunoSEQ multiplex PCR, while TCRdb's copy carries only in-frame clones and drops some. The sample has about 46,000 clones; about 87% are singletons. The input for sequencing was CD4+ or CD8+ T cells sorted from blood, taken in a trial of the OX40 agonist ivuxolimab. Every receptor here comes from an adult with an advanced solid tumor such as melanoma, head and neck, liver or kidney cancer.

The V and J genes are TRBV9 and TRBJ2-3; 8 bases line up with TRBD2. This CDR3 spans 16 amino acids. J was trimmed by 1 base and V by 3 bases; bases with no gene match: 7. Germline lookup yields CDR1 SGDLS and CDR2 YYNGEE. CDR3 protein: CASSARGGLGTDTQYF. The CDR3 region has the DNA TGTGCCAGCAGCGCTCGGGGGGGCCTCGGCACAGATACGCAGTATTTT.

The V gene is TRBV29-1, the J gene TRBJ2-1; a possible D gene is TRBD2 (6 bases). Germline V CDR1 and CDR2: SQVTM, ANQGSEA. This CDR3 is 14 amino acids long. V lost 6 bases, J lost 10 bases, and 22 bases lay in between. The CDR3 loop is CSVIPRDSSREQFF. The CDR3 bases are TGCAGCGTCATACCCCGGGACTCGTCACGAGAGCAGTTCTTC.

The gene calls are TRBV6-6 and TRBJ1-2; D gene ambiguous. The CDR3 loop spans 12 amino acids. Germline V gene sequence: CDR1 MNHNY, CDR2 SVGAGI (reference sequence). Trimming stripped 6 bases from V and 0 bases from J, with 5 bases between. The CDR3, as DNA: TGTGCCAGCAGGATGGCTAACTATGGCTACACCTTC. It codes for CASRMANYGYTF.

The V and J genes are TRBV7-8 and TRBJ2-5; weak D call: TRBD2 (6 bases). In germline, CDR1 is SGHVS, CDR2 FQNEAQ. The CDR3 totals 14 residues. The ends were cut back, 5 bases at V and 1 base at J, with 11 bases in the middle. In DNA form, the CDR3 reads TGTGCCAGCAGCGCGGGACCGCCCCAAGAGACCCAGTACTTC. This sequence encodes CASSAGPPQETQYF.

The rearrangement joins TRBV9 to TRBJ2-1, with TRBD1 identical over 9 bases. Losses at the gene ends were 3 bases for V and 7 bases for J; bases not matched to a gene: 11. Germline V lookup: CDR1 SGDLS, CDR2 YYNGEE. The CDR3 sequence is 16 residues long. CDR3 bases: TGTGCCAGCAGCGGGGTTATAGGACAGGGGAGGAATGAGCAGTTCTTC. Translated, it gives CASSGVIGQGRNEQFF.

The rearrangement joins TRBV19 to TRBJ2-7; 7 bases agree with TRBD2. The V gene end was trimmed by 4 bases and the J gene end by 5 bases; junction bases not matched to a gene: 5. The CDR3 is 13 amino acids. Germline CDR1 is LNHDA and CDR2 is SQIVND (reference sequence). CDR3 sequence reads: CASSTGGKHEQYF. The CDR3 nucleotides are TGTGCCAGTAGTACCGGGGGGAAGCACGAGCAGTACTTC.

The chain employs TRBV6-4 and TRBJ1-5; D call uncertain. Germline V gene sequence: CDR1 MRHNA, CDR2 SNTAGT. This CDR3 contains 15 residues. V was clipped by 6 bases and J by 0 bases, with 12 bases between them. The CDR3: CASRAPEGSNQPQHF. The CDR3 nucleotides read TGTGCCAGCAGGGCCCCGGAGGGTAGCAATCAGCCCCAGCATTTT.

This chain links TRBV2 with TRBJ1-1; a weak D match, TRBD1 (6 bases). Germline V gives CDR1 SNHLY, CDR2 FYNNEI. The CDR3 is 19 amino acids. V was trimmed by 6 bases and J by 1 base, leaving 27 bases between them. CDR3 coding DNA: TGTGCCAGCAGCCGAAACCCCTCCCAGGGGCGCTGGGCGAACACTGAAGCTTTCTTT. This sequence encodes CASSRNPSQGRWANTEAFF.

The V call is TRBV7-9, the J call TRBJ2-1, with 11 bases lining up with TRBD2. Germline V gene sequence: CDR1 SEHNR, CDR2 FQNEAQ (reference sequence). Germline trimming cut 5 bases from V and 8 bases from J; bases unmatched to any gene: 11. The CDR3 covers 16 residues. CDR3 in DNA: TGTGCCAGCAGCCCCAATAGCGGGGGGGCTATCTATGAGCAGTTCTTC. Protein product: CASSPNSGGAIYEQFF. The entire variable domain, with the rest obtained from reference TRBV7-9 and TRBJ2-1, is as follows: DTGVSQNPRHKITKRGQNVTFRCDPISEHNRLYWYRQTLGQGPEFLTYFQNEAQLEKSRLLSDRFSAERPKGSFSTLEIQRTEQGDSAMYLCASSPNSGGAIYEQFFGPGTRLTVL.

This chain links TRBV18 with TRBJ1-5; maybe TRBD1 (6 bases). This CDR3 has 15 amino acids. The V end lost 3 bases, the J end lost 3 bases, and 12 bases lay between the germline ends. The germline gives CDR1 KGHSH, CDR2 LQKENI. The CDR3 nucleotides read TGTGCCAGCTCACCGGCATCAGGGGACAATCAGCCCCAGCATTTT. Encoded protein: CASSPASGDNQPQHF.

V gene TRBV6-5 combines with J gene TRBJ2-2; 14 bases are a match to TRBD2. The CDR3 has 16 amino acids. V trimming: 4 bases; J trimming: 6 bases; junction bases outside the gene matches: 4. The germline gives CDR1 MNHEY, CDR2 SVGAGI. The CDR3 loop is CASSLGTSGRPGELFF. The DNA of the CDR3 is TGTGCCAGCAGTTTAGGGACTAGCGGGAGACCCGGGGAGCTGTTTTTT.

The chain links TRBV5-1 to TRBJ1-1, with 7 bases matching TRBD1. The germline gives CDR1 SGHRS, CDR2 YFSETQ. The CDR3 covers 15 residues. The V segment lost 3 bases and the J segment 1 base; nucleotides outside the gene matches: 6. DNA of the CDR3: TGCGCCAGCAGCTGGGCGGGACAGAAGAACACTGAAGCTTTCTTT. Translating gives CASSWAGQKNTEAFF. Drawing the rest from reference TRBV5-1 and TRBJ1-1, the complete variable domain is KAGVTQTPRYLIKTRGQQVTLSCSPISGHRSVSWYQQTPGQGLQFLFEYFSETQRNKGNFPGRFSGRQFSNSRSEMNVSTLELGDSALYLCASSWAGQKNTEAFFGQGTRLTVV.

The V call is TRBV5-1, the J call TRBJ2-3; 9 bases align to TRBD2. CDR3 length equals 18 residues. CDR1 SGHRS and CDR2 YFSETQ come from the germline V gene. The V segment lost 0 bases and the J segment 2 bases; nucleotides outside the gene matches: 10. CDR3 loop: CASSLGGGDRPPTDTQYF. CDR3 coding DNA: TGCGCCAGCAGCTTGGGCGGGGGGGACCGTCCCCCCACAGATACGCAGTATTTT.

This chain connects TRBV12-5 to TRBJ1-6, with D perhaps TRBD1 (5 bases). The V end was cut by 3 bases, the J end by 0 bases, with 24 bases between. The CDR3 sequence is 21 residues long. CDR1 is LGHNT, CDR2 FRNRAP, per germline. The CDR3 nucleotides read TGTGCTAGTGGTTTAGCGAAACTGGGCCAGCAGGGAAGCTCCTATAATTCACCCCTCCACTTT. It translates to CASGLAKLGQQGSSYNSPLHF.

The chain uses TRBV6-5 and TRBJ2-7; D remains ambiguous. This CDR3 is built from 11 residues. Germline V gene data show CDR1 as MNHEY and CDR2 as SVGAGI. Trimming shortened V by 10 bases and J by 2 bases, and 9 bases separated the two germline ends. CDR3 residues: CATQGAYEQYF. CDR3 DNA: TGTGCCACCCAAGGAGCCTACGAGCAGTACTTC.

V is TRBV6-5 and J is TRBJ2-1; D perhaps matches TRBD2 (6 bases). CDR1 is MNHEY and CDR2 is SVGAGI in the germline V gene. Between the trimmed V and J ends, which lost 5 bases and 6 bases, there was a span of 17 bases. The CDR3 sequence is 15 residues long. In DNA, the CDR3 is TGTGCCAGCAGTCTAATGCGGGATAGGGGCAATGAGCAGTTCTTC. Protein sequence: CASSLMRDRGNEQFF.

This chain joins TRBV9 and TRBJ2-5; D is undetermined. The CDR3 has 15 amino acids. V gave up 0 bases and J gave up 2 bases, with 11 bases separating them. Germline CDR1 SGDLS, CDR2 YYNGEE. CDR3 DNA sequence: TGTGCCAGCAGCGTAGATGCCCGGATACAAGAGACCCAGTACTTC. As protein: CASSVDARIQETQYF.

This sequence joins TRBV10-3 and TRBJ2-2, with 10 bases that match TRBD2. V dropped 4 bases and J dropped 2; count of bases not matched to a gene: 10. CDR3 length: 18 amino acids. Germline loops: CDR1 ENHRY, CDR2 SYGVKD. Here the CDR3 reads CAISVRRASGSNTGELFF. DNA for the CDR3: TGTGCCATCAGTGTGAGGCGGGCTAGCGGGAGTAACACCGGGGAGCTGTTTTTT.

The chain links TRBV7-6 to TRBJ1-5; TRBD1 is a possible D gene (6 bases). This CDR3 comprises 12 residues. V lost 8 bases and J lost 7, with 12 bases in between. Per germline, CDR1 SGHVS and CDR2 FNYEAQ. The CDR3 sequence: CASGGKGQPQHF. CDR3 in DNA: TGTGCCAGCGGGGGCAAGGGGCAGCCCCAGCATTTT.

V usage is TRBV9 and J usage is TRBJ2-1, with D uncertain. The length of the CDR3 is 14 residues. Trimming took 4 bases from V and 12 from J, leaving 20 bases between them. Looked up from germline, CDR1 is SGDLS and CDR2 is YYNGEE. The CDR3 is CASSPRHGQVGQFF. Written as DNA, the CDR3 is TGTGCCAGCAGCCCCCGACACGGGCAAGTTGGGCAGTTCTTC.

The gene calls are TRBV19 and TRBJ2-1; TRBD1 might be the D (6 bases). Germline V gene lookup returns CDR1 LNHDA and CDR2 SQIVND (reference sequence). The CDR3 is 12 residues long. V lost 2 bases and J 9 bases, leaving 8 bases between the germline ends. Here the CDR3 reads CASSIKGGEQFF. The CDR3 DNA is TGTGCCAGTAGTATAAAAGGGGGTGAGCAGTTCTTC.

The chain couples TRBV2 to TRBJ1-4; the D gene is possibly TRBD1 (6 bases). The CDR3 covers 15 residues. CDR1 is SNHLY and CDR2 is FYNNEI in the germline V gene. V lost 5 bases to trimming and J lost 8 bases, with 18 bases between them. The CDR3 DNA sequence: TGTGCCAGCAGTCCCTTCCGGGACATTAGCGAAAAACTGTTTTTT. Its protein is CASSPFRDISEKLFF.

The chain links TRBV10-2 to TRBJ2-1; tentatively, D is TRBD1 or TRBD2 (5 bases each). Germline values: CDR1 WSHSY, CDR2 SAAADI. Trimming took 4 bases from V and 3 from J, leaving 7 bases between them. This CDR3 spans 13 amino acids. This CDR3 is CASSGGNYNEQFF. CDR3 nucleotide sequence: TGCGCCAGCAGTGGGGGGAACTACAATGAGCAGTTCTTC.

The CDR3 loop reads CASSPATGGYNSPLHF. CDR3 bases: TGTGCCAGCAGCCCAGCAACAGGGGGCTATAATTCACCCCTCCACTTT. This chain joins TRBV13 and TRBJ1-6; TRBD1 aligns across 8 bases. The CDR3 extends over 16 amino acids. Germline assignment: CDR1 PRHDT and CDR2 FYEKMQ (reference sequence). The V segment lost 5 bases and the J segment 3 bases; nucleotides outside the gene matches: 6.

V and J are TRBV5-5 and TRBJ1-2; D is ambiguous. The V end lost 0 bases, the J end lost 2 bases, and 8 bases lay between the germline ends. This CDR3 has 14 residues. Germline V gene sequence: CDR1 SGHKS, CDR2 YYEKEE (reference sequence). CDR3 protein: CASSLEGRNYGYTF. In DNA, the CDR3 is TGTGCCAGCAGCTTGGAAGGGAGGAACTATGGCTACACCTTC.

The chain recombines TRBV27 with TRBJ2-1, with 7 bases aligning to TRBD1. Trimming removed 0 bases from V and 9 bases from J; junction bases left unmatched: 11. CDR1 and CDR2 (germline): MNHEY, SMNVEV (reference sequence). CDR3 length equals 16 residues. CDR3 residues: CASSLSGGSFSLEQFF. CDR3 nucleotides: TGTGCCAGCAGTTTATCAGGGGGCTCTTTTAGTCTTGAGCAGTTCTTC.

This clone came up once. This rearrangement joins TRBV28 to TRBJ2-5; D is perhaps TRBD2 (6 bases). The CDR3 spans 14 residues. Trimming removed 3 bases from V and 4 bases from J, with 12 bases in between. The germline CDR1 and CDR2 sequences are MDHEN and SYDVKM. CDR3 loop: CASSFLARGETQYF. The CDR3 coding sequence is TGTGCCAGCAGTTTCCTAGCGCGGGGAGAGACCCAGTACTTC.